A single T cell receptor beta chain is shown here with its context. What it recognizes is unknown. PCR amplification relied on 60 Vbeta primers (plus 13 Jbeta primers). Produced via immunoSEQ multiplex PCR; TCRdb's table is partial and in-frame only. In the table there are roughly 160,000 clones, around nine tenths of which are singletons. CDR3 size: 14 residues. Germline lookup yields CDR1 MNHEY and CDR2 SMNVEV (reference sequence). V dropped 3 bases and J dropped 6; count of bases not matched to a gene: 7. The data belong to a study of cytomegalovirus exposure and HLA in healthy donors. Study-level findings and limits: In a later analysis, a missense DCLRE1C variant was linked to TCR beta V- and J-gene trimming. Indistinguishability led to the exclusion of some V segments, TRBV6-2 and TRBV6-3 included.

Sequencing was done on a sample of PBMCs. V is TRBV27 and J is TRBJ1-2; TRBD1 matches 7 bases. The receptor was derived from a woman between 25 and 40 years old in good health and CMV-seronegative. CDR3 protein: CASSFRGRGNGYTF. The CDR3 nucleotides are TGTGCCAGCAGTTTTAGGGGCAGGGGGAATGGCTACACCTTC.